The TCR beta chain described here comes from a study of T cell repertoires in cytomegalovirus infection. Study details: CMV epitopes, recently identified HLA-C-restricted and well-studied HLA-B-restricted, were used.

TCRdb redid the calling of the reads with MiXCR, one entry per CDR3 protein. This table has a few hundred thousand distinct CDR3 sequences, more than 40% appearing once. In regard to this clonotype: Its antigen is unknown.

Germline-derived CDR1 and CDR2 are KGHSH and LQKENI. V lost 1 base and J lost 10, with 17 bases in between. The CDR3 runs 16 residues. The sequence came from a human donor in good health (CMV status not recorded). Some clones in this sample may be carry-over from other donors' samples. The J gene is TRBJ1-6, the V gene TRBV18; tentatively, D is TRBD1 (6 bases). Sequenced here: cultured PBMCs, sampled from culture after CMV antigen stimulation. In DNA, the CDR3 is TGTGCCAGCTCACCACTTTCAGGGGCCGATCACTCACCCCTCCACTTT. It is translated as CASSPLSGADHSPLHF.